This note documents a single T cell receptor beta chain sequence. Source study methods: Reference gene primers were amplified, and this amplification served to estimate nucleated cell counts. Libraries were prepared by immunoSEQ multiplex PCR; TCRdb keeps only in-frame clonotypes and omits some of them. From that table come the V and J calls and clone size; the DNA was used to work out D and trimming. The sample lists about 160,000 clones, 85% occurring once. The junction had 7 bases not matched to a gene; V was cut back by 7 bases and J by 4 bases. The CDR3 has 15 amino acids. In germline, CDR1 is MNHEY, CDR2 SVGAGI. The record originates from a study of blood T cell repertoires in COVID-19. Across the whole study: COVID-19 samples, acute and convalescent, were from the United States, Italy and Spain.

The chain joins TRBV6-5 to TRBJ1-5, with 10 nucleotides matching TRBD1. The sample comprised peripheral blood. The receptor comes from a human donor with acute or convalescent COVID-19. The donor label of this sample is uncertain. The CDR3 coding sequence is TGTGCCAGCACCAGATTGGGACAGGGGAATCAGCCCCAGCATTTT. It is translated as CASTRLGQGNQPQHF.